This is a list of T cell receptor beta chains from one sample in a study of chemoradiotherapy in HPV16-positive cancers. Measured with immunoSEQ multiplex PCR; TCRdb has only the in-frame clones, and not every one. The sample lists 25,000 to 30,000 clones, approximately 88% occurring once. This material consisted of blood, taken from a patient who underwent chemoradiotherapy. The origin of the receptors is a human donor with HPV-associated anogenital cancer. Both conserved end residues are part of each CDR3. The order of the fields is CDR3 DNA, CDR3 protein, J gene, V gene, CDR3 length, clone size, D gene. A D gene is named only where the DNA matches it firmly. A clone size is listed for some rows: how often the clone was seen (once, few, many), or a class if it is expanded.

DNA: TGTGCCAGCAGCCGCCACGGGGCAACTAATGAAAAACTGTTTTTT
CDR3: CASSRHGATNEKLFF
J: TRBJ1-4
V: TRBV11-2
length: 15
size: -
D: -

DNA: TGCAGCGCTGACAGGGGGCAAATGGGCTATGGCTACACCTTC
CDR3: CSADRGQMGYGYTF
J: TRBJ1-2
V: TRBV29-1
length: 14
size: -
D: TRBD1

DNA: TGCGCCAGCAGTCAAACAGGGGGCGAGCAGTACTTC
CDR3: CASSQTGGEQYF
J: TRBJ2-7
V: TRBV10-1
length: 12
size: -
D: TRBD1

DNA: TGTGCCAGCAGTCAACCGACTGGGCCGGATACGCAGTATTTT
CDR3: CASSQPTGPDTQYF
J: TRBJ2-3
V: TRBV2
length: 14
size: -
D: -

DNA: TGCGCCAGCAGCCCCGGACTAGCGGTAGCCAAAAACATTCAGTACTTC
CDR3: CASSPGLAVAKNIQYF
J: TRBJ2-4
V: TRBV4-1
length: 16
size: -
D: TRBD2

DNA: TGTGCCTGGAGTCCGACAGGGGAATATGGCTACACCTTC
CDR3: CAWSPTGEYGYTF
J: TRBJ1-2
V: TRBV30
length: 13
size: -
D: TRBD1

DNA: TGTGCCTGGAGTAGGGCGAAAGCCAAAAACATTCAGTACTTC
CDR3: CAWSRAKAKNIQYF
J: TRBJ2-4
V: TRBV30
length: 14
size: -
D: -

DNA: TGTGCCAGCAGCTCCATCCTCGACCATGGCTACACCTTC
CDR3: CASSSILDHGYTF
J: TRBJ1-2
V: TRBV7-9
length: 13
size: -
D: -

DNA: TGCGCCAGCAGCCTCCGCGAGGGCCCGAGCACCGGGGAGCTGTTTTTT
CDR3: CASSLREGPSTGELFF
J: TRBJ2-2
V: TRBV5-1
length: 16
size: -
D: -

DNA: TGTGCCAGCAGCTTAGCACAGGGGTGGGGCGGCTACACCTTC
CDR3: CASSLAQGWGGYTF
J: TRBJ1-2
V: TRBV7-9
length: 14
size: few
D: TRBD1

DNA: TGTGCCAGCAGCTCGAACAGGGGGCTCGGAAACACCATATATTTT
CDR3: CASSSNRGLGNTIYF
J: TRBJ1-3
V: TRBV5-6
length: 15
size: -
D: TRBD1

DNA: TGTGCCAGCAGTGACCCATCGATTAGCGGGGGACCCTCGAACACCGGGGAGCTGTTTTTT
CDR3: CASSDPSISGGPSNTGELFF
J: TRBJ2-2
V: TRBV2
length: 20
size: once
D: TRBD2

DNA: TGTGCCAGCAGTTTAGGCGGGGCCGGGGAGACCCAGTACTTC
CDR3: CASSLGGAGETQYF
J: TRBJ2-5
V: TRBV28
length: 14
size: once
D: -

DNA: TGTGCCAGCAGCCCTGGGACAGGGGGACACTACGAGCAGTACTTC
CDR3: CASSPGTGGHYEQYF
J: TRBJ2-7
V: TRBV11-2
length: 15
size: -
D: TRBD1

DNA: TGTGCCAGCAGTTTATTTTGGGCTGAAGCTTTCTTT
CDR3: CASSLFWAEAFF
J: TRBJ1-1
V: TRBV27
length: 12
size: -
D: -

DNA: TGTGCCAGCAGCCAACTACTATCACCTCGGGGGGGCAACACCGGGGAGCTGTTTTTT
CDR3: CASSQLLSPRGGNTGELFF
J: TRBJ2-2
V: TRBV4-2
length: 19
size: -
D: TRBD2

DNA: TGTGCCACCAGCAGGGACAGGGGTCGTACGGAGACCCAGTACTTC
CDR3: CATSRDRGRTETQYF
J: TRBJ2-5
V: TRBV15
length: 15
size: -
D: TRBD1

DNA: TGCGCCAGCAGCCCTGAAGCGGGGGGGCCACAAGAGACCCAGTACTTC
CDR3: CASSPEAGGPQETQYF
J: TRBJ2-5
V: TRBV5-1
length: 16
size: -
D: TRBD2

DNA: TGTGCCTGGAGGGGGGAAGGGGCATTCGGAACTGAAGCTTTCTTT
CDR3: CAWRGEGAFGTEAFF
J: TRBJ1-1
V: TRBV30
length: 15
size: -
D: -

DNA: TGTGCCAGTACTCCGGGACAGGGGAGGAATGAGCAGTTCTTC
CDR3: CASTPGQGRNEQFF
J: TRBJ2-1
V: TRBV19
length: 14
size: -
D: TRBD1

DNA: TGTGCCAGCAGCTCACAGGGTCACCAAGAGACCCAGTACTTC
CDR3: CASSSQGHQETQYF
J: TRBJ2-5
V: TRBV11-2
length: 14
size: -
D: -

DNA: TGTGCCAGCAGCCCCCGTAGGGGGGGCACCGGGGAGCTGTTTTTT
CDR3: CASSPRRGGTGELFF
J: TRBJ2-2
V: TRBV11-3
length: 15
size: -
D: -

DNA: TGTGCCAGCAGACGGGACAGGGGGGAGTATGGCTACACCTTC
CDR3: CASRRDRGEYGYTF
J: TRBJ1-2
V: TRBV6-6
length: 14
size: -
D: TRBD1

DNA: TGTGCCAGCAGCGGCGGCGGGGGCGAAGCTTTCTTT
CDR3: CASSGGGGEAFF
J: TRBJ1-1
V: TRBV9
length: 12
size: -
D: -

DNA: TGTGCCAGCAGTTGGGACAGAGAGACCCAGTACTTC
CDR3: CASSWDRETQYF
J: TRBJ2-5
V: TRBV6-1
length: 12
size: -
D: TRBD1

DNA: TGCGCCAGCAGCCAACTGGGCTCGAGCTCTGGAAACACCATATATTTT
CDR3: CASSQLGSSSGNTIYF
J: TRBJ1-3
V: TRBV4-1
length: 16
size: -
D: -

DNA: TGTGCCAGCAGTGGGGGCGGTGGCCCTAATGAAAAACTGTTTTTT
CDR3: CASSGGGGPNEKLFF
J: TRBJ1-4
V: TRBV2
length: 15
size: -
D: -

DNA: TGCGCCAGCAGCTCGGACGGGGTCAGCACAGATACGCAGTATTTT
CDR3: CASSSDGVSTDTQYF
J: TRBJ2-3
V: TRBV5-1
length: 15
size: -
D: -

DNA: TGTGCCAGCAGTTACCGAGAGACCCAGTACTTC
CDR3: CASSYRETQYF
J: TRBJ2-5
V: TRBV6-5
length: 11
size: -
D: -

DNA: TGTGCCAGCAGTGAACCCGAGGGCCGGGGGGCGAATGGCTACACCTTC
CDR3: CASSEPEGRGANGYTF
J: TRBJ1-2
V: TRBV25-1
length: 16
size: few
D: -

DNA: TGTGCCAGTAGTATATCGGGCAGGGCTAACTATGGCTACACCTTC
CDR3: CASSISGRANYGYTF
J: TRBJ1-2
V: TRBV19
length: 15
size: -
D: -

DNA: TGTGCCAGCAGCAGGAACAGGGGGGGGCTGTTTTTT
CDR3: CASSRNRGGLFF
J: TRBJ2-2
V: TRBV7-9
length: 12
size: few
D: -

DNA: TGTGCCAGCAGCTTAGGACAGACTGAAAAACTGTTTTTT
CDR3: CASSLGQTEKLFF
J: TRBJ1-4
V: TRBV7-2
length: 13
size: -
D: -

DNA: TGTGCCAGCAGCTTAGCGGCGGGCGTTGGGTATGGCTACACCTTC
CDR3: CASSLAAGVGYGYTF
J: TRBJ1-2
V: TRBV7-8
length: 15
size: -
D: -

DNA: TGTGCCAGCAGCTTGGCAGGGTCCTACGAGCAGTACTTC
CDR3: CASSLAGSYEQYF
J: TRBJ2-7
V: TRBV7-9
length: 13
size: -
D: -

DNA: TGTGCCAGCAACAACCCGGGGGTCTCTGGAAACACCATATATTTT
CDR3: CASNNPGVSGNTIYF
J: TRBJ1-3
V: TRBV28
length: 15
size: -
D: -

DNA: TGTGCCAGCAGCATCAGGGGCGCACCCGAGACCCAGTACTTC
CDR3: CASSIRGAPETQYF
J: TRBJ2-5
V: TRBV7-3
length: 14
size: few
D: -

DNA: TGTGCCAGCAGCTTGGGGTCTGGAAACACCATATATTTT
CDR3: CASSLGSGNTIYF
J: TRBJ1-3
V: TRBV5-4
length: 13
size: -
D: -

DNA: TGTGCCAGCAGTGAGGCGGGGGCGTTGAGCACTGAAGCTTTCTTT
CDR3: CASSEAGALSTEAFF
J: TRBJ1-1
V: TRBV2
length: 15
size: -
D: -

DNA: TGCAGCTTAGGGACAGAGAACACTGAAGCTTTCTTT
CDR3: CSLGTENTEAFF
J: TRBJ1-1
V: TRBV29-1
length: 12
size: -
D: TRBD1

DNA: TGCGCCAGCAGCTTGTCAACAGCGGTGGGTCCAGATACGCAGTATTTT
CDR3: CASSLSTAVGPDTQYF
J: TRBJ2-3
V: TRBV5-1
length: 16
size: few
D: -

DNA: TGCGCCAGCAGCCAATTCAACGTAGAGACCCAGTACTTC
CDR3: CASSQFNVETQYF
J: TRBJ2-5
V: TRBV4-1
length: 13
size: -
D: -

DNA: TGTGCCAGTAGTGGGAGGACAGGGGGCTTGGAGACCCAGTACTTC
CDR3: CASSGRTGGLETQYF
J: TRBJ2-5
V: TRBV19
length: 15
size: -
D: TRBD1

DNA: TGTGCCAGCTCACTCGGACGGCTCGACCTGAACACTGAAGCTTTCTTT
CDR3: CASSLGRLDLNTEAFF
J: TRBJ1-1
V: TRBV18
length: 16
size: -
D: -

DNA: TGTGCCAGCAGCGTAGCAGGGGGGTCCGGGGAGCTGTTTTTT
CDR3: CASSVAGGSGELFF
J: TRBJ2-2
V: TRBV9
length: 14
size: -
D: -

DNA: TGTGCCGGCCAAACAGCCAAAGAGACCCAGTACTTC
CDR3: CAGQTAKETQYF
J: TRBJ2-5
V: TRBV28
length: 12
size: -
D: -

DNA: TGTGCCAGCAGTTCAAACTCGAAAGGGGCAGATACGCAGTATTTT
CDR3: CASSSNSKGADTQYF
J: TRBJ2-3
V: TRBV28
length: 15
size: -
D: -

DNA: TGCGCCAGCAGCTGGACAGGTTCCTTCTCTGGAAACACCATATATTTT
CDR3: CASSWTGSFSGNTIYF
J: TRBJ1-3
V: TRBV5-1
length: 16
size: -
D: TRBD1

DNA: TGTGCCACCAGCAGAGAGGGACTCAACTCCTATAATTCACCCCTCCACTTT
CDR3: CATSREGLNSYNSPLHF
J: TRBJ1-6
V: TRBV15
length: 17
size: -
D: -

DNA: TGTGCCAGCAGCGTTCTGAGCGGGAACAATGAGCAGTTCTTC
CDR3: CASSVLSGNNEQFF
J: TRBJ2-1
V: TRBV9
length: 14
size: -
D: TRBD2

DNA: TGTGCCATCAGCCCCGACAGGGCGGGCACCGGGGAGCTGTTTTTT
CDR3: CAISPDRAGTGELFF
J: TRBJ2-2
V: TRBV10-3
length: 15
size: -
D: TRBD1

DNA: TGTGCCAGCAGCCTTATGGGACAGGACTATGGCTACACCTTC
CDR3: CASSLMGQDYGYTF
J: TRBJ1-2
V: TRBV7-9
length: 14
size: -
D: TRBD1

DNA: TGTGCCAGCAGTTCGGGGGACAGTTACTACAATGAGCAGTTCTTC
CDR3: CASSSGDSYYNEQFF
J: TRBJ2-1
V: TRBV6-6
length: 15
size: -
D: -